The present TCR beta chain was sequenced within a study of breast tumors, draining lymph nodes, adjacent tissues. TCRdb itself ran the multiplex PCR reads through MiXCR, one entry per CDR3 protein. The sample holds tens of thousands of distinct CDR3 sequences, less than 55% seen once. This clonotype was found many times. Its antigen is not identified. Study-wide findings and caveats: Findings are consistent with lymph node origin and intratumoral expansion of most tumor T cells. Luminal-like breast cancer showed significantly higher tumor–nontumor repertoire similarity than basal-like. Tumor repertoires ranked between lymph nodes and nontumor tissue in diversity, with V and J gene preferences.

The CDR3 contains 14 residues. Germline lookup yields CDR1 SQVTM and CDR2 ANQGSEA. V lost 6 bases, J lost 4 bases, and 19 bases lay in between. V is TRBV29-1 and J is TRBJ2-7; possibly TRBD1 or TRBD2 for D (5 bases each). Specimen: breast tumor tissue. This sequence originates from a female donor with breast cancer. Some clones in this sample may be carry-over from other donors' samples. CDR3 region: CSVIRDATTYEQYF. CDR3 sequence (DNA): TGCAGCGTAATTAGGGACGCCACTACTTACGAGCAGTACTTC.